The rows below give T cell receptor beta chains drawn from one sample of a study of shared clonotypes between healthy human individuals. Some clones are missing from TCRdb's copy, which holds only in-frame ones; the method was immunoSEQ multiplex PCR. The data contain about 820,000 clones, over 90% of them seen just once; the ten biggest clones take up around 24%. The sample consisted of naive CD8+ T cells sorted from blood. Receptor source: a man aged 30-40 years in good health. Both conserved end residues are part of each CDR3. D genes are given only for firm matches. Size tells how often a clone was seen (once, few, many) or the class of an expanded clone, and some rows leave it out.

.	16	TRBV7-9	.	TRBJ1-1	TGTGCCAGAGAGACCTTACAGGGCGATGTTGACACTGAAGCTTTCTTT	CARETLQGDVDTEAFF
TRBD1	14	TRBV28	.	TRBJ1-1	TGTGCCAGCAGTTTAACAGGGGTGAGCACTGAAGCTTTCTTT	CASSLTGVSTEAFF
.	17	TRBV4-3	.	TRBJ2-1	TGCGCCAGCAGCCAAGATGAAGCTGAGAATCCCTACAATGAGCAGTTCTTC	CASSQDEAENPYNEQFF
.	13	TRBV7-9	once	TRBJ2-1	TGTGCCAGCAGCCCCCCCCCGGGCAATGAGCAGTTCTTC	CASSPPPGNEQFF
.	12	TRBV25-1	.	TRBJ2-7	TGTGCCAGCAGTGACATTCTCTACGAGCAGTACTTC	CASSDILYEQYF
TRBD2	15	TRBV7-2	.	TRBJ2-3	TGTGCCAGCAGCCGTCGACTAGCGGGAGCGGATACGCAGTATTTT	CASSRRLAGADTQYF
.	13	TRBV6-6	.	TRBJ2-5	TGTGCCAGCAGTCATATACCCCAAGAGACCCAGTACTTC	CASSHIPQETQYF
.	17	TRBV27	.	TRBJ1-2	TGTGCCAGCACACCGACACTCGGGCAGGGCCCCCTGAATGGCTACACCTTC	CASTPTLGQGPLNGYTF
.	14	TRBV9	.	TRBJ2-5	TGTGCCAGCAGCGGTTTGTTCCCAGGAGGTGGCCAGTACTTC	CASSGLFPGGGQYF
TRBD1	15	TRBV2	.	TRBJ2-1	TGTGCCAGCAGGTCCGGGACAGGGGAGGCGAATGAGCAGTTCTTC	CASRSGTGEANEQFF
TRBD1	15	TRBV7-9	.	TRBJ2-7	TGTGCCAGCAGTGGTCCGGGACAGGGTATCCACGAGCAGTACTTC	CASSGPGQGIHEQYF
.	16	TRBV10-3	.	TRBJ2-1	TGTGCCATCACCCCTCGGGCAGATAGCTCCTACAATGAGCAGTTCTTC	CAITPRADSSYNEQFF
.	16	TRBV29-1	.	TRBJ2-7	TGCAGCGTTGAAGGAACCTCGTCCAGCGCCCGCGACGAGCAGTACTTC	CSVEGTSSSARDEQYF
TRBD2	14	TRBV27	.	TRBJ2-2	TGTGCCAGCGGACTAGCGGGAAACACCGGGGAGCTGTTTTTT	CASGLAGNTGELFF
.	14	TRBV28	.	TRBJ2-2	TGTGCCAGCAGTTTATTCGTACAGAGTCTAAAGCTGTTTTTT	CASSLFVQSLKLFF
.	15	TRBV7-6	once	TRBJ1-4	TGTGCCAGCAGCTTAGGGCGGACAGCAGATGAAAAACTGTTTTTT	CASSLGRTADEKLFF
TRBD2	18	TRBV5-1	.	TRBJ2-3	TGCGCCAGCAGCTTGGCGTCTAGCGGGATTGGGAGCACAGATACGCAGTATTTT	CASSLASSGIGSTDTQYF
TRBD2	14	TRBV29-1	.	TRBJ2-3	TGCAGCGTTCCTGGTAGCGGGAGCACAGATACGCAGTATTTT	CSVPGSGSTDTQYF
.	13	TRBV10-1	.	TRBJ1-1	TGCGCCAGCAGTGTCCGGAGGAACACTGAAGCTTTCTTT	CASSVRRNTEAFF
.	13	TRBV27	.	TRBJ2-3	TGTGCCAGCAGTTTCCCCTGGTCAGATACGCAGTATTTT	CASSFPWSDTQYF
.	16	TRBV5-5	.	TRBJ2-3	TGTGCCAGCAGCACCCGCCTTGCCACGGGCACAGATACGCAGTATTTT	CASSTRLATGTDTQYF
TRBD1	15	TRBV4-1	once	TRBJ2-7	TGCGCCAGCAGCCAGTCCGGGACAGGAGGCTACGAGCAGTACTTC	CASSQSGTGGYEQYF
TRBD2	17	TRBV7-2	.	TRBJ2-1	TGTGCCAGCAGCGCTCTGGGACTAGCGGACTCCTACAATGAGCAGTTCTTC	CASSALGLADSYNEQFF
TRBD2	15	TRBV5-5	once	TRBJ2-3	TGTGCCAGCACCCGGCGGGAGGGCTTCACAGATACGCAGTATTTT	CASTRREGFTDTQYF
.	15	TRBV4-2	.	TRBJ2-3	TGTGCCAGCAGCACGGTCCGGGACACTGCAGATACGCAGTATTTT	CASSTVRDTADTQYF